The 10 T cell receptor beta chains below come from one sample, sequenced in a study of molecular identifiers for immune sequencing clone quantification. A single record per CDR3 protein comes from TCRdb applying MiXCR to the PCR reads. The top ten hold approximately 0.84% of the sample, which has under 600,000 distinct CDR3 sequences, about a fifth seen once. Sequencing used naive CD8+ T cells from blood, with Jurkat cell RNA spiked in. The subset denotes: FACS-sorted CD8+CD4-CCR7+CD45RA+ naive T cells. These receptors all come from a human donor in good health. Some libraries in this study had Jurkat cell RNA spiked in.

This clonotype was recorded at least ten times. The DNA of the CDR3 is TGTGCCAGTAGTATAGGGGCAGGGTTGGTACAGCCCCAGCATTTT. Protein: CASSIGAGLVQPQHF. The chain couples TRBV19 to TRBJ1-5, with D maybe TRBD1 (5 bases). This CDR3 contains 15 residues. The V end lost 1 base, the J end lost 7 bases, and 14 bases lay between the germline ends. Germline-derived CDR1 and CDR2 are LNHDA and SQIVND (reference sequence).

With regard to this clonotype: The junction does not match germline at one end; this may be a read error. The chain has TRBV5-1 and TRBJ2-5; D is perhaps TRBD1 (6 bases). The germline CDR1 and CDR2 sequences are SGHRS and YFSETQ. The CDR3 is 14 residues long. The CDR3 nucleotides read TGCGCCAGCAGCTTGGCCCGACAGGAGGAGATCCAGTACTTC. It yields the protein CASSLARQEEIQYF.

There are many counts of this clonotype. The chain joins TRBV6-5 to TRBJ1-1; TRBD1 is a possible D gene (6 bases). The V and J ends lost 5 bases and 4 bases respectively, with 14 bases between them. Germline CDR1 MNHEY, CDR2 SVGAGI. The CDR3 extends over 14 amino acids. CDR3 DNA: TGTGCCAGCAGTACTCTCAGGGGTTTCACTGAAGCTTTCTTT. This gives the protein CASSTLRGFTEAFF.

CDR3 loop: CASSLSGTDTDTQYF. CDR3 nucleotide sequence: TGTGCCAGCAGTTTATCCGGGACCGACACAGATACGCAGTATTTT. This chain links TRBV27 with TRBJ2-3; the D call may be TRBD1 or TRBD2 (5 bases each). The V gene lost 0 bases and the J gene lost 2 bases, with 9 bases spanning the gap. Germline V gene data show CDR1 as MNHEY and CDR2 as SMNVEV (reference sequence). There are 15 residues in the CDR3.

This clonotype has a handful of counts. The V and J genes are TRBV4-3 and TRBJ2-7; perhaps TRBD2 as D (7 bases). Trimming took 0 bases from V and 4 from J, leaving 10 bases between them. Germline CDR1 reads LGHNA; CDR2 reads YSLEER. The CDR3 covers 14 residues. CDR3 residues: CASSQERGGYEQYF. The CDR3 DNA sequence: TGCGCCAGCAGCCAAGAAAGGGGGGGATACGAGCAGTACTTC.

The chain links TRBV9 to TRBJ1-1; 7 positions match TRBD1. CDR1 and CDR2 (germline): SGDLS, YYNGEE. CDR3 length equals 16 residues. V lost 3 bases and J lost 6; bases outside the gene matches: 14. CDR3: CASSGKTGPPGAEAFF. DNA of the CDR3: TGTGCCAGCAGCGGGAAGACAGGGCCGCCTGGGGCTGAAGCTTTCTTT.

This clonotype has a handful of counts. The chain links TRBV9 to TRBJ1-1, with 7 bases that match TRBD1. This CDR3 region has 18 residues. CDR1 is SGDLS, CDR2 YYNGEE, per germline. J was trimmed by 4 bases and V by 3 bases; bases with no gene match: 18. The CDR3 DNA is TGTGCCAGCAGCGCCAACTCCGTCACAGGGGTTGGGGGCACTGAAGCTTTCTTT. Encoded protein: CASSANSVTGVGGTEAFF.

This clonotype has only a few counts. The V and J genes are TRBV4-1 and TRBJ1-1, with 9 positions matching TRBD1. In germline, CDR1 is MGHRA, CDR2 YSYEKL. The CDR3 length is 15 residues. With V trimmed by 4 bases and J by 5 bases, 8 bases remained unmatched. In nucleotides, the CDR3 is TGCGCCAGCAGCCGAACCGGGACAGGGAATACTGAAGCTTTCTTT. It translates to CASSRTGTGNTEAFF.

This clonotype was detected many times. The chain couples TRBV20-1 to TRBJ1-1, with 8 bases that match TRBD1. The CDR3 sequence is 13 residues long. Unmatched junction bases numbered 9, after V lost 3 bases and J lost 9 bases. The germline gives CDR1 DFQATT, CDR2 SNEGSKA (reference sequence). Here the CDR3 reads CSARLDRGVQAFF. The CDR3 DNA follows: TGCAGTGCTAGGCTCGACAGGGGCGTCCAAGCTTTCTTT.

This clonotype has a count of ten or more. CDR3 sequence reads: CATSDSHRGPGNEQFF. The DNA of the CDR3 is TGTGCCACCAGTGATTCCCACAGGGGGCCCGGGAATGAGCAGTTCTTC. The chain couples TRBV24-1 to TRBJ2-1; 9 nucleotides agree with TRBD1. Germline CDR1 and CDR2: KGHDR and SFDVKD. The V and J ends lost 2 bases and 7 bases, in that order; junction bases with no gene match: 8. This CDR3 contains 16 residues.